A selection of T cell receptor beta chains follows, all from one sample in a study of shared clonotypes between healthy human individuals. The data were produced by immunoSEQ multiplex PCR, yet TCRdb's version contains in-frame clones alone and is incomplete. The repertoire holds roughly 2,300,000 clones, with around 92% as singletons. Sequenced material: naive CD4+ T cells from PBMCs. The receptors were gathered from a man aged 18-30 years in good health. Some clones in this sample may be carry-over from other donors' samples. Both conserved end residues are trimmed from each CDR3. Each record gives: V gene, J gene, CDR3 protein.

V: TRBV7-9
J: TRBJ2-7
CDR3: ASSPSAGTRPEQY

V: TRBV4-1
J: TRBJ2-3
CDR3: ASSGGTVVTDTQY

V: TRBV28
J: TRBJ2-1
CDR3: ASSLGQSSYNEQF

V: TRBV29-1
J: TRBJ2-1
CDR3: SAGQLYNEQF

V: TRBV25-1
J: TRBJ2-5
CDR3: ASSEYKAAETQY

V: TRBV5-4
J: TRBJ2-1
CDR3: ASSSPGLAGKYEQF

V: TRBV7-3
J: TRBJ2-7
CDR3: ASSKAGGRGEQY

V: TRBV7-8
J: TRBJ1-5
CDR3: ASNPRGGNQPQH

V: TRBV25-1
J: TRBJ1-2
CDR3: ASAGPVYGYT

V: TRBV10-1
J: TRBJ1-3
CDR3: ASSDLAGNTIY

V: TRBV5-4
J: TRBJ1-1
CDR3: ASSLDMNTEAF

V: TRBV6-6
J: TRBJ2-2
CDR3: ASSYQYGELF

V: TRBV6-1
J: TRBJ2-3
CDR3: ASSFRGPTDTQY

V: TRBV7-9
J: TRBJ1-2
CDR3: ASSVKGPNYGYT

V: TRBV5-1
J: TRBJ2-3
CDR3: ASSLVGRPDTQY

V: TRBV7-9
J: TRBJ2-3
CDR3: ASSPRGRGRRTDTQY

V: TRBV28
J: TRBJ2-7
CDR3: ASSLIGGTGGDEQY

V: TRBV19
J: TRBJ1-2
CDR3: ASSLSSFNYGYT

V: TRBV4-1
J: TRBJ2-2
CDR3: ASQRQGNTGELF